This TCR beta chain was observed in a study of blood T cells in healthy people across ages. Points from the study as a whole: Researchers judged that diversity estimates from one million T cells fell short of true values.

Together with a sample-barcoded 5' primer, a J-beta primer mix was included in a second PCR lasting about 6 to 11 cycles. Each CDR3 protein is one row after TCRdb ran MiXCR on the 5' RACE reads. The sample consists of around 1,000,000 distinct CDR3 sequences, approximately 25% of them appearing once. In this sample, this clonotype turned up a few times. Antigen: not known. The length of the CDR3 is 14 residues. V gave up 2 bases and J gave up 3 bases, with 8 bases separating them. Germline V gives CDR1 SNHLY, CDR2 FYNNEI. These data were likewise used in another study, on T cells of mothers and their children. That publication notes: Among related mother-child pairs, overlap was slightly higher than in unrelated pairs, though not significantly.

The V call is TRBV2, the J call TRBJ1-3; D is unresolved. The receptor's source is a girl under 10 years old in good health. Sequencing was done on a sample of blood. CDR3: CASSELGIGNTIYF. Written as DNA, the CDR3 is TGTGCCAGCAGTGAACTCGGCATTGGAAACACCATATATTTT.